The clone carrying this T cell receptor (beta chain) was detected only a few times. The antigen remains undetermined. Construction of TCR beta libraries relied on iRepertoire HTBI primers and on Arm-PCR targeting CDR3 regions. One entry per CDR3 protein, called by TCRdb with MiXCR from the multiplex PCR reads. The table shows hundreds of thousands of distinct CDR3 sequences, with about 16% occurring only once. The data are from a study of regulatory T cells in long-lasting Graves disease. Sample time point: newly diagnosed GD, antithyroid drugs for less than 3 months. Following extraction of RNA from PBMCs, that RNA was used to make the TCR library. Study-wide points: Lower TCR diversity characterized persistent Graves' patients relative to newly diagnosed patients.

These data are also associated with another study on T cells in Graves' hyperthyroidism and ophthalmopathy.

The clonotype originates from a woman aged 25 to 39 with Graves disease. The source material was peripheral blood mononuclear cells (PBMCs), sampled at new diagnosis, from a patient treated with antithyroid drugs.

This CDR3 reads CASSPSYSGGYTF. CDR3 nucleotides: TGTGCCAGCAGCCCCAGTTACAGCGGGGGCTACACCTTC. The chain is built from TRBV7-9 and TRBJ1-2, with D unclear. CDR3 length: 13 residues. Trimming removed 5 bases from V and 8 bases from J, with 15 bases in between. CDR1 is SEHNR and CDR2 is FQNEAQ in the germline V gene (reference sequence).